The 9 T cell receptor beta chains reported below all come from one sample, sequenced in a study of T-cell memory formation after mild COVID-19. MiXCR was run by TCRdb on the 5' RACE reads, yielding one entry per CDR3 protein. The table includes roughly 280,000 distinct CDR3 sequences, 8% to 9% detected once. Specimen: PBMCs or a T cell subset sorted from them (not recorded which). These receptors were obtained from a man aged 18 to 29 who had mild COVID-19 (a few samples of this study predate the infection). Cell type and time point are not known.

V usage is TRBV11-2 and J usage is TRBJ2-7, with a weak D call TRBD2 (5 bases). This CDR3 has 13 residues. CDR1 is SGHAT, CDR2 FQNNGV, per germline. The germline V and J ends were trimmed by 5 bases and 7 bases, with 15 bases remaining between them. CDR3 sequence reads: CASSPTLPGEQYV. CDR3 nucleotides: TGTGCCAGCAGCCCTACCTTGCCGGGAGAGCAGTACGTC.

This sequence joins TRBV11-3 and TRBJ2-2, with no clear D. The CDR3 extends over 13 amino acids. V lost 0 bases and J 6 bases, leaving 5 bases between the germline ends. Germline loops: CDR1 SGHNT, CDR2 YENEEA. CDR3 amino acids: CASSLDGAGELFF. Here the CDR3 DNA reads TGTGCCAGCAGCTTAGATGGGGCCGGGGAGCTGTTTTTT.

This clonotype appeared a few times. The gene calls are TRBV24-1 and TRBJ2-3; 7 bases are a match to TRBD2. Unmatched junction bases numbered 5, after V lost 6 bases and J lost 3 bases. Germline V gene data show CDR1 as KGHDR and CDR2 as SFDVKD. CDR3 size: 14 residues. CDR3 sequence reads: CATSPPSGTDTQYF. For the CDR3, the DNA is TGTGCCACCAGTCCCCCTAGCGGAACAGATACGCAGTATTTT.

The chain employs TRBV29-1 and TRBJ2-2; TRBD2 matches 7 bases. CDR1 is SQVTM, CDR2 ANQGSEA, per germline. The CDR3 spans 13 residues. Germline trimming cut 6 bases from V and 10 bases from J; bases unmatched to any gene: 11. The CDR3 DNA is TGCAGCGTCGAGCGGGGCCCCGAGGAGGAGCTGTTTTTT. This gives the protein CSVERGPEEELFF.

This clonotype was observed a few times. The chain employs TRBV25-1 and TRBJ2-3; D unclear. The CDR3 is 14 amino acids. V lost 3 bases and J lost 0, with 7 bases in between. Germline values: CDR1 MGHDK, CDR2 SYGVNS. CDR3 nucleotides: TGTGCCAGCAGTGATTGGGCTAGCACAGATACGCAGTATTTT. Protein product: CASSDWASTDTQYF. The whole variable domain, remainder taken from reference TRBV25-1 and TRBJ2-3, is EADIYQTPRYLVIGTGKKITLECSQTMGHDKMYWYQQDPGMELHLIHYSYGVNSTEKGDLSSESTVSRIRTEHFPLTLESARPSHTSQYLCASSDWASTDTQYFGPGTRLTVL.

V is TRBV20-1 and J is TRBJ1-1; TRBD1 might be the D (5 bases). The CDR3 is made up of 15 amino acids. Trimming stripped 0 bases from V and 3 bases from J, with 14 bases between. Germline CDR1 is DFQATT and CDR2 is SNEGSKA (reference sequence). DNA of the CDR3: TGCAGTGCTAGAGATCCCTGGAGAGGGGACACTGAAGCTTTCTTT. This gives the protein CSARDPWRGDTEAFF.

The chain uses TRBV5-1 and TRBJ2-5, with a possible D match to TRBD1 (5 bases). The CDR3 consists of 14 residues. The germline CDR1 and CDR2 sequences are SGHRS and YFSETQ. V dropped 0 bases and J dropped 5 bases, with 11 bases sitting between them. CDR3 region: CASSLEGVHETQYF. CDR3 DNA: TGCGCCAGCAGCTTGGAAGGGGTCCACGAGACCCAGTACTTC.

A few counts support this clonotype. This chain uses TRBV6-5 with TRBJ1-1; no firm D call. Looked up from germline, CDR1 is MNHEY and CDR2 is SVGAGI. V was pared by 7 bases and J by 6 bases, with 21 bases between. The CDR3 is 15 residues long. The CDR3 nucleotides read TGTGCCAGCACAGTAGACCCGGGCGGATTCTCTGAAGCTTTCTTT. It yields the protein CASTVDPGGFSEAFF.

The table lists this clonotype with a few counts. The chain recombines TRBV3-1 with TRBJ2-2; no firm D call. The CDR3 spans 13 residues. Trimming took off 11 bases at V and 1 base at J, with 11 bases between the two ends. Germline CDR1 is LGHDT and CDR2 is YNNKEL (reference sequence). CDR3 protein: CAGIDKNTGELFF. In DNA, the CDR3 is TGTGCCGGAATCGACAAGAACACCGGGGAGCTGTTTTTT.